This T cell receptor beta chain stems from a study of T cell responses to AZD1222 COVID-19 vaccine. Study as a whole: Second-dose intervals of approximately 4 or approximately 12 weeks were pooled.

Study outcomes and limitations: White British people made up most donors, females outnumbered males, and clonal diversity was possibly underestimated. CD4 TCRs linked to vaccination spanned spike, dominating at 160-218 and 743-854. Per reports, nearly half of all spike-specific TCRs target regions that are unmutated in variants.

Sequenced by immunoSEQ multiplex PCR; TCRdb stores in-frame clones only, minus some. The repertoire holds 100,000 or so clones, with roughly 90% as singletons. The CDR3 runs to 15 residues. V lost 0 bases and J lost 2, with 9 bases in between. Germline V gives CDR1 SGDLS, CDR2 YYNGEE. To note about this clone: What it binds is unknown.

V is TRBV9 and J is TRBJ2-4; a weak D match, TRBD1 (5 bases). This specimen consisted of peripheral blood, obtained on day 0 of AZD1222 vaccination. This clonotype was obtained from an adult in good health. CDR3 sequence: CASSVEGWTKNIQYF. CDR3 nucleotides: TGTGCCAGCAGCGTAGAGGGGTGGACCAAAAACATTCAGTACTTC.